This T cell receptor beta chain was identified in a study of cytomegalovirus exposure and HLA in healthy donors. Study details: In a previous analysis, 95 million to 130 million unique TCR beta sequences were found from 150 million to 200 million T cells. Drawn from HLA-typed donors, about 82 million unique TCRs were held in an early data release. General study points: Some public TCRs appeared in many individuals, while most sequences were rare. Reported results showed that the classifier diagnosed cytomegalovirus status with high specificity and sensitivity.

The PCR had 60 Vbeta and 13 Jbeta primers. Assay used: immunoSEQ multiplex PCR; TCRdb lists only in-frame clones, some missing. The sample carries about 130,000 clones, under 85% recorded once. This clone was observed a few times. The antigen is not known. The CDR3 consists of 15 residues. Germline values: CDR1 MNHEY, CDR2 SMNVEV (reference sequence). Trimming removed 6 bases from V and 4 bases from J; junction bases left unmatched: 7. The chain is built from TRBV27 and TRBJ2-5; 11 bases map to TRBD1. The sequence came from a boy aged 10-17 years in good health and CMV-seronegative. Material for sequencing was PBMCs. CDR3 bases: TGTGCCAGCAGGCCTTTTGGGACAGGGGGAGAGACCCAGTACTTC. Translated, it gives CASRPFGTGGETQYF.